This TCR beta chain was obtained from a study of molecular identifiers for immune sequencing clone quantification (dated by TCRdb to 2016 to 2019). The study in broad terms: For a replicate experiment, RNA from around 20,000 or 100,000 naive CD8 T cells was divided into five aliquots, of which four were sequenced. This methods study benchmarked molecular-identifier clustering-based TCR repertoire sequencing (MIDCIRS) and TCR RNA copy counting, using CD8 T cells to do so.

With respect to this clonotype: Its antigen is unknown. A much larger clonotype is one base distant, so this may be a read error.

What the authors observed across the whole study: The naive libraries included spiked-in Jurkat TCR RNA (10 copies' worth), and this Jurkat TCR RNA is not part of the donor repertoire. When barcode sub-clustering was left out, chimeric consensus sequences inflated TCR diversity, with chimeras reaching as high as 47%. Spiked-in Jurkat TCR RNA equivalent to a single cell was reported to be detectable even among 850,000 to 1,000,000 naive CD8 T cells. Highly expanded clone sizes could be underestimated because identical TCR molecules may share a barcode. Modeling estimated roughly 3 recovered TCR RNA copies per cell, compared with 9.5 to 10 by digital PCR, which implies roughly 27% capture efficiency. In CMV-specific effector cells, clones with more than 20 RNA copies accounted for over 97% of molecules, whereas in naive cells such clones accounted for under 1%.

Libraries of naive CD8 T cells were generated from roughly 21,000 to 960,000 sorted cells, with 10%, 30% or 50% of the purified RNA used. On a BD FACSAria II, naive CD8 T cells were FACS-sorted as CD8+CD4-CCR7+CD45RA+ and collected into RLT Plus buffer. To test detection sensitivity, Jurkat RNA equal to fewer than 13 TCR copies was added to samples of about 19,000-1,100,000 naive CD8 T cells. CD8 T cells were enriched using RosetteSep CD8+ T Cell Enrichment Cocktail and Ficoll-Paque, and the enriched cells then underwent ACK red cell lysis. The protocol used for the library was PCR. This sample was sequenced with an Illumina HiSeq 4000. Bulk TCR libraries were made following a previously described method, with the TCR primers given in Table S5. Purification of total RNA was performed with the Qiagen AllPrep DNA/RNA kit. Before any analysis, reads coming from multiple sequencing runs of the same library were combined into one pool. Turning to the authors' computational methods: Only reads with exact TCR constant sequence were kept, trimmed to 150 nt, and grouped by their 12-nt molecular barcodes. Reads in each barcode group were sub-clustered using a 15% Levenshtein threshold, and a quality-weighted consensus sequence was built for each RNA molecule. Non-functional sequences were removed, as were lower-count sequences one edit away from another. Based on fitting two negative binomial distributions, any barcode sub-cluster with under 20% of the maximum read count was discarded. Clones were called with MiXCR by TCRdb after fastp trimmed the public reads at Q25, and only in-frame beta chains were retained. Each CDR3 protein appears once, grouped with its most common genes and DNA. TCRdb's processing, not the study's, gives the V and J calls here. The sample data list more than 450,000 distinct CDR3 sequences, and about 21% of these were observed just once. Jointly, the top ten make up 0.84% of the sample.

The CDR3 numbers 15 residues from cysteine through phenylalanine. Only the CDR3 DNA is retained, 45 bases long and in frame from the first base. Trimmed from V: 5 bases; trimmed from J: 7 bases; junction bases lacking a gene match: 11. The germline V gene gives CDR1 as MNHEY and CDR2 as SVGAGI. The source of this sequence is a human donor in good health. Some libraries in this study had Jurkat cell RNA spiked in. The sample was naive CD8+ T cells from blood, with Jurkat cell RNA spiked in. The sample's cell subset or site label, in plain terms: FACS-sorted CD8+CD4-CCR7+CD45RA+ naive T cells. The chain was built from TRBV6-5 and TRBJ2-3, with 8 middle bases fitting TRBD2. The CDR3 here reads CASSAGTSLPNTQYF. The DNA is as follows: TGTGCCAGCAGTGCCGGGACTAGTTTACCAAATACGCAGTATTTT.